Detailed here is one TCR beta chain. Its matching antigen is unknown. V lost 6 bases to trimming and J lost 6 bases, with 21 bases between them. Germline CDR1 reads SEHNR; CDR2 reads FQNEAQ (reference sequence). The length of the CDR3 is 15 residues. The data were taken from a study of T cell responses to AZD1222 COVID-19 vaccine. Regarding the study as a whole: Repertoire sampling occurred only after the peak T cell response. Most donors were white British and more were female, and clonal diversity was possibly underestimated. Reports indicate that nearly half of spike-specific TCRs are directed at unmutated variant regions. At baseline, seropositivity was found in only five or six AZD1222 recipients.

Sequenced by immunoSEQ multiplex PCR; TCRdb stores in-frame clones only, minus some. The data hold 100,000 to 120,000 clones, with about 81% observed a single time. The material sequenced was peripheral blood, taken on day 0 of AZD1222 vaccination. The source is an adult in good health. The chain is built from TRBV7-9 and TRBJ2-7; the D gene could be TRBD1 or TRBD2 (6 bases each). CDR3 sequence reads: CASSSPGLGGLEQYF. In nucleotides, the CDR3 is TGTGCCAGCAGTTCCCCGGGACTGGGGGGCCTCGAGCAGTACTTC. The full variable domain, completed using reference TRBV7-9 and TRBJ2-7, is DTGVSQNPRHKITKRGQNVTFRCDPISEHNRLYWYRQTLGQGPEFLTYFQNEAQLEKSRLLSDRFSAERPKGSFSTLEIQRTEQGDSAMYLCASSSPGLGGLEQYFGPGTRLTVT.